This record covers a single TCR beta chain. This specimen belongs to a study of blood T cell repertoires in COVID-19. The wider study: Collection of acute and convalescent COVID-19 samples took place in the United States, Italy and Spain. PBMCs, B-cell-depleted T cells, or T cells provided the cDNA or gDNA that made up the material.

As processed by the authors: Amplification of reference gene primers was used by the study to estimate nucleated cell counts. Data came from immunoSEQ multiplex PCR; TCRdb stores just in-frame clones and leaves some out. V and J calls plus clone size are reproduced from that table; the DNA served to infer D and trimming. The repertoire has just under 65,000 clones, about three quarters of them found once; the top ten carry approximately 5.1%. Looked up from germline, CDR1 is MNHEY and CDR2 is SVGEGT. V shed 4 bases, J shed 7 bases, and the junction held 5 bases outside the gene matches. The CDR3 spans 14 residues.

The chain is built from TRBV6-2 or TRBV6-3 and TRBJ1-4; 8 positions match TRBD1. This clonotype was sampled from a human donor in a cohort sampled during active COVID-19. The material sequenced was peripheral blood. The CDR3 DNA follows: TGTGCCAGCAGTTCCGACAGGGGACGTGAAAAACTGTTTTTT. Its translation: CASSSDRGREKLFF.